The clone carrying this TCR beta chain came up a few times. What it binds is unknown. MiXCR, run by TCRdb on the 5' RACE reads, gives a single entry per CDR3 protein. Of hundreds of thousands of distinct CDR3 sequences detected, less than 8% appear once; the ten largest clones hold more than 1.5%. The record originates from a study of identical twins. Whole-study results and caveats: Reduced insertions were recorded for abundant cord blood beta clonotypes, with no such pattern in memory repertoires. Among monozygotic twins, out-of-frame TCR alpha sharing exceeded what models predicted.

Trimming cost V 9 bases and J 5 bases, with 13 bases left between them. The germline V gene has CDR1 SGHTA and CDR2 FQGNSA. The length of the CDR3 is 12 residues. This same sample was also part of a study on yellow fever vaccine responses in identical twins.

The source material was memory (CD45RO+) T cells sorted from blood. This TCR was recovered from a woman aged 18-30 years in good health. The rearrangement uses TRBV7-2 and TRBJ2-5; no reliable D call. The CDR3 sequence is CASTKVGETQYF. CDR3 in DNA: TGTGCCAGTACCAAAGTGGGGGAGACCCAGTACTTC.